The clone carrying this T cell receptor beta chain was seen repeatedly, ten times or more. The CDR3 sequence is 12 residues long. Trimming removed 3 bases from V and 5 bases from J, with 7 bases in between. As for time point: technical triplicate 2. The record originates from a study of neurological immune-mediated disorders. The team produced cDNA through 5'RACE using 10-nucleotide random UMIs. Over 200 million TCR-beta sequences from 15-18 subjects were obtained in each sequencing run. TCRdb passed the 5' RACE reads through MiXCR, listing each CDR3 protein once. The table lists roughly 30,000 distinct CDR3 sequences, 13% of them singletons.

The TCR sequence derives from a female donor with HTLV-1-associated myelopathy (HAM/TSP). The chain uses TRBV12-3 or TRBV12-4 and TRBJ2-5; D is unclear. Input material: CD4+ T cells from blood. For the CDR3, the DNA is TGTGCCAGCAGTTTTACCGGGGAGACCCAGTACTTC. Protein sequence: CASSFTGETQYF.